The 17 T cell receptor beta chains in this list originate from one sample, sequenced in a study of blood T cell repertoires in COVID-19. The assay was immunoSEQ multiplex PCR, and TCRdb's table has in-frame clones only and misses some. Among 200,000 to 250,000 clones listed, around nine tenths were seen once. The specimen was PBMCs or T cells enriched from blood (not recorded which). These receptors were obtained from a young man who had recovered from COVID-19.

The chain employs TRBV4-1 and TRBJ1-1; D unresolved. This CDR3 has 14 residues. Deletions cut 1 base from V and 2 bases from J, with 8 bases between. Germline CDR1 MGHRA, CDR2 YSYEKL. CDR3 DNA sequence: TGCGCCAGCAGCCAAGCCCCCCGTAACACTGAAGCTTTCTTT. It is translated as CASSQAPRNTEAFF.

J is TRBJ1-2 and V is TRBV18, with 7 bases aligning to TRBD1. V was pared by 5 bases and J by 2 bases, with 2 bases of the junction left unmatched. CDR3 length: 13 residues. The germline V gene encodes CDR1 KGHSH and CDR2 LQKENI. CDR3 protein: CASSWDSNYGYTF. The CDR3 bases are TGTGCCAGCTCATGGGACAGCAACTATGGCTACACCTTC.

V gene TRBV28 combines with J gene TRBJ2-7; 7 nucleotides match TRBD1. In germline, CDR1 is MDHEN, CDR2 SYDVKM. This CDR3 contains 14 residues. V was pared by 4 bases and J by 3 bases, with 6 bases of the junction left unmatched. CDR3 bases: TGTGCCAGCAGTTCGACAGGGCGCCTCTACGAGCAGTACTTC. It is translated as CASSSTGRLYEQYF.

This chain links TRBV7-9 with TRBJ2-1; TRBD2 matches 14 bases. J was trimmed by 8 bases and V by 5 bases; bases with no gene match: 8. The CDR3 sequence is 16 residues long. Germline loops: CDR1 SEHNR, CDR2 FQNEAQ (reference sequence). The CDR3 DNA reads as TGTGCCAGCAGCCCCAGACTAGCGGGAGGGCCCGATGAGCAGTTCTTC. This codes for CASSPRLAGGPDEQFF.

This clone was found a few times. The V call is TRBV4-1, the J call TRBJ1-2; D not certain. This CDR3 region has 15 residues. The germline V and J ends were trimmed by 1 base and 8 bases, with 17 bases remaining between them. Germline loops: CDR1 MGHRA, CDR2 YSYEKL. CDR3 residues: CASSQGGNYGSGYTF. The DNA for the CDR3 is TGCGCCAGCAGCCAAGGAGGGAATTACGGGAGCGGCTACACCTTC.

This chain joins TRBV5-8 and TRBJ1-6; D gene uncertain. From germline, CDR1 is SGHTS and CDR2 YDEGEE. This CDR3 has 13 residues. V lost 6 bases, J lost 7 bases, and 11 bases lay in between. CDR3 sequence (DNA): TGTGCCAGCACCCTGTCGGGGAATTCACCCCTCCACTTT. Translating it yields CASTLSGNSPLHF.

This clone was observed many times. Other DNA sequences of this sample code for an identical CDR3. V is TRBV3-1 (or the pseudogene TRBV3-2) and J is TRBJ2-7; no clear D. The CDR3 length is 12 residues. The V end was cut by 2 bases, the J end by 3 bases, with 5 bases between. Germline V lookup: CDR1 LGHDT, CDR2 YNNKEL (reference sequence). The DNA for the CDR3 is TGTGCCAGCAGCCAAACCGGCTACGAGCAGTACTTC. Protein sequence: CASSQTGYEQYF.

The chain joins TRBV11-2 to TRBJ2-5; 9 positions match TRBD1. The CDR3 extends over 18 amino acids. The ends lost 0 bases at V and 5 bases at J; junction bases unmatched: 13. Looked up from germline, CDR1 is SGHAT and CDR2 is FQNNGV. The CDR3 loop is CASSLDPGQGKLSETQYF. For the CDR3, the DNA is TGTGCCAGCAGCTTAGACCCGGGACAGGGTAAACTTTCGGAGACCCAGTACTTC.

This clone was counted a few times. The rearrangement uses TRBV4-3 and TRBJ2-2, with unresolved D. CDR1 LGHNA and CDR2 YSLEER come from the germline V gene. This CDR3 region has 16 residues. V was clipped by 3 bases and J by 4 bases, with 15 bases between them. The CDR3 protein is CASSHRSKTGTGELFF. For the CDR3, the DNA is TGCGCCAGCAGCCACCGGTCCAAGACGGGCACCGGGGAGCTGTTTTTT.

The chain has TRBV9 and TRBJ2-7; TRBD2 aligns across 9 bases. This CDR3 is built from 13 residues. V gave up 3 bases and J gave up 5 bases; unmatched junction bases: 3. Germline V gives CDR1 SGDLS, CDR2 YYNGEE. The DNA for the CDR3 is TGTGCCAGCAGCGGGGCTAGCGGGGACGAGCAGTACTTC. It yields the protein CASSGASGDEQYF. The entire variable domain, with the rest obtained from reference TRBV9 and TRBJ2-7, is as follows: DSGVTQTPKHLITATGQRVTLRCSPRSGDLSVYWYQQSLDQGLQFLIQYYNGEERAKGNILERFSAQQFPDLHSELNLSSLELGDSALYFCASSGASGDEQYFGPGTRLTVT.

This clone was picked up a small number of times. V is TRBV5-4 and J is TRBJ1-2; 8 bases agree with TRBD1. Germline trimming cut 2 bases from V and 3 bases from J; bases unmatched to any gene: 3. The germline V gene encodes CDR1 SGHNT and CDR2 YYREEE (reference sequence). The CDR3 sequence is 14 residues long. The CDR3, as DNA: TGTGCCAGCAGCTTAGGACAGGGCCACTATGGCTACACCTTC. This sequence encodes CASSLGQGHYGYTF.

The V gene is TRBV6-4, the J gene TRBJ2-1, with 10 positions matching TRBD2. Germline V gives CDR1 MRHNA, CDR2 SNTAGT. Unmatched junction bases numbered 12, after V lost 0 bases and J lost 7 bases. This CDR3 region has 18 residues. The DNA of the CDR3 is TGTGCCAGCAGTGACTCCCCGCTAGCGGGAGAGGGTAGAAATGAGCAGTTCTTC. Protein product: CASSDSPLAGEGRNEQFF.

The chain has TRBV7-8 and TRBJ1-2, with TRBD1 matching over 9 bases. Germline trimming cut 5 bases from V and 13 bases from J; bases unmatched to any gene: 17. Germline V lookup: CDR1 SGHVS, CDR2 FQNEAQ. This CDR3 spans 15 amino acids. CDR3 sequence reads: CASSPGQGLLGFFTF. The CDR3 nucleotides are TGTGCCAGCAGCCCGGGACAGGGCCTCTTGGGCTTTTTCACCTTC.

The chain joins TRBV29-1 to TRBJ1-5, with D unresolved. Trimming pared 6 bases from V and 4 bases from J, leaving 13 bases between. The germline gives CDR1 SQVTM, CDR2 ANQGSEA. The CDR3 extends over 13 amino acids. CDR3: CSVEGVGNQPQHF. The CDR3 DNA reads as TGCAGCGTGGAGGGCGTAGGGAATCAGCCCCAGCATTTT.

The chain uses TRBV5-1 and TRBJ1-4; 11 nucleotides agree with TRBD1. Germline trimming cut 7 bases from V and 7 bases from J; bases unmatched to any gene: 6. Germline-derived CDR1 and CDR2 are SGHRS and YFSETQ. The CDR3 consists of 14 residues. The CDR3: CASRTGTGGEKLFF. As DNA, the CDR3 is TGCGCCAGCCGAACCGGGACAGGGGGTGAAAAACTGTTTTTT. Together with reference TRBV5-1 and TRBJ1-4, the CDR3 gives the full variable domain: KAGVTQTPRYLIKTRGQQVTLSCSPISGHRSVSWYQQTPGQGLQFLFEYFSETQRNKGNFPGRFSGRQFSNSRSEMNVSTLELGDSALYLCASRTGTGGEKLFFGSGTQLSVL.

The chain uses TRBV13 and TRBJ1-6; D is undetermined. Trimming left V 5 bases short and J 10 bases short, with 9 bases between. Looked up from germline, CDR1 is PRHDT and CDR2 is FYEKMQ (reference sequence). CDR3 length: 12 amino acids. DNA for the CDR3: TGTGCCAGCAGCGTACCGCAGTCACCCCTCCACTTT. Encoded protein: CASSVPQSPLHF.

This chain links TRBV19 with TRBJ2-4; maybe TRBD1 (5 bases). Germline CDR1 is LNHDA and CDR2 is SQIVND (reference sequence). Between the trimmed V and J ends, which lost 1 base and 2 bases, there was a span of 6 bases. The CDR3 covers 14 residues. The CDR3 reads CASSIGGSKNIQYF. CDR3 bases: TGTGCCAGTAGTATAGGGGGCTCCAAAAACATTCAGTACTTC.